This paragraph covers one TCR beta chain sequence. Its matching antigen is unknown. Repertoires were generated with immunoSEQ multiplex PCR, while TCRdb's copy carries only in-frame clones and drops some. The sample includes about 130,000 clones, 65% to 90% of them seen just once. The V gene's germline CDR1 is MDHEN and CDR2 SYDVKM. The CDR3 runs 15 residues. V gave up 5 bases and J gave up 10 bases, with 18 bases separating them. This sample was taken from a study of T cell responses to AZD1222 COVID-19 vaccine. Study conclusions and caveats: White British ancestry dominated among donors, who included more females, and clonal diversity was possibly underestimated. Sampled repertoires all dated from after the peak T cell response. Dominant CD4 TCR responses targeted spike regions 160-218 and 743-854.

This chain joins TRBV28 and TRBJ1-6, with a tentative D call TRBD1 (5 bases). The TCR comes from an adult in good health. The starting material was peripheral blood, obtained on day 0 of AZD1222 vaccination. As DNA, the CDR3 is TGTGCCAGCAGTCCAGGGACCCCCGCAGTATCACCCCTCCACTTT. It encodes CASSPGTPAVSPLHF.